These 2 T cell receptor beta chains were sequenced from one sample in a study of Tregs in tolerant kidney transplant recipients. Using immunoSEQ multiplex PCR, the repertoire was profiled, and TCRdb retains in-frame clones only, with some absent. Among approximately 100,000 clones listed, over 85% were seen once. The input for sequencing was CD4+ T cells from blood, taken before the transplant. The source of these receptors is a human donor who received a combined kidney and bone marrow transplant.

CDR3 residues: CASSLELSNQPQHF. CDR3 nucleotide sequence: TGTGCCAGCAGCTTAGAACTTAGCAATCAGCCCCAGCATTTT. V gene TRBV11-2 combines with J gene TRBJ1-5; D is undetermined. CDR3 length: 14 amino acids. The germline CDR1 and CDR2 sequences are SGHAT and FQNNGV. With 0 bases removed from V and 0 bases from J, the gap between germline ends came to 3 bases.

The chain couples TRBV6-6 to TRBJ2-1, with a possible D match to TRBD2 (5 bases). The V gene lost 9 bases and the J gene lost 0 bases, with 12 bases spanning the gap. The CDR3 spans 14 residues. Germline loops: CDR1 MNHNY, CDR2 SVGAGI (reference sequence). The CDR3 sequence is CASSRVSSYNEQFF. In DNA form, the CDR3 reads TGTGCCAGTTCGAGGGTAAGCTCCTACAATGAGCAGTTCTTC.